Presented here are 18 T cell receptor beta chains from one specimen sequenced in a study of molecular identifiers for immune sequencing clone quantification. TCRdb passed the PCR reads through MiXCR, listing each CDR3 protein once. The sample holds some 580,000 distinct CDR3 sequences; 25% are singletons and the top ten take about 0.84%. The source material was naive CD8+ T cells from blood, with Jurkat cell RNA spiked in. The subset was: FACS-sorted CD8+CD4-CCR7+CD45RA+ naive T cells. The source of these receptors is a human donor in good health. Some libraries in this study had Jurkat cell RNA spiked in.

Concerning this clonotype itself: This may come from a read error, since a much larger clone is one base off. The chain employs TRBV6-2 or TRBV6-3 and TRBJ2-2; a weak D match, TRBD2 (5 bases). The germline V gene encodes CDR1 MNHEY and CDR2 SVGEGT. The CDR3 is 13 residues long. CDR3 sequence (DNA): TGTGCCAGCAAGAGGGTGAACAGCGGGGAGCTGTTTTTT. This translates into CASKRVNSGELFF.

A note on this clonotype: A single base separates this from a much larger clone, so it may be a read error. The V and J genes are TRBV4-3 and TRBJ1-1; D is ambiguous. The CDR3 consists of 14 residues. Germline V CDR1 and CDR2: LGHNA, YSLEER. In DNA, the CDR3 is TGCGCCAGCAGCCAAGATATTAGGAACACTGTAGCTTTCTTT. It yields the protein CASSQDIRNTVAFF.

The table lists this clonotype with a few counts. The chain carries TRBV6-2 or TRBV6-3 and TRBJ2-7, with D perhaps being TRBD1 or TRBD2 (6 bases each). Trimming took off 6 bases at V and 0 bases at J, with 27 bases between the two ends. Looked up from germline, CDR1 is MNHEY and CDR2 is SVGEGT. This CDR3 comprises 19 residues. The CDR3 DNA sequence: TGTGCCAGCAGCACCGGGGACATCCTTCGGGGGCGGATCTCCTACGAGCAGTACTTC. Amino acid sequence: CASSTGDILRGRISYEQYF.

This clonotype was observed at least ten times. The rearrangement uses TRBV12-3 or TRBV12-4 and TRBJ1-2; the D is unclear. This CDR3 is 12 amino acids long. V lost 6 bases to trimming and J lost 13 bases, with 18 bases between them. The CDR3 is CASSPTGEDATF. The CDR3 DNA reads TGTGCCAGCAGCCCCACCGGCGAGGACGCCACCTTC.

On this clonotype itself: A junction end diverges from the germline sequence, so it may reflect a read error. The gene calls are TRBV12-5 and TRBJ2-3; D possibly matches TRBD1 or TRBD2 (6 bases each). From germline, CDR1 is LGHNT and CDR2 FRNRAP. This CDR3 has 15 residues. CDR3: CASQERQGRTDPQYF. CDR3 nucleotides: TGTGCTAGTCAAGAAAGGCAGGGGAGGACAGATCCGCAGTATTTT. The full variable domain, with the rest looked up from reference TRBV12-5 and TRBJ2-3, is DARVTQTPRHKVTEMGQEVTMRCQPILGHNTVFWYRQTMMQGLELLAYFRNRAPLDDSGMPKDRFSAEMPDATLATLKIQPSEPRDSAVYFCASQERQGRTDPQYFGPGTRLTVL.

Concerning this clonotype itself: An end of the junction does not agree with germline; a read error may underlie this. The chain recombines TRBV18 with TRBJ2-5; D possibly uses TRBD1 or TRBD2 (6 bases each). In germline, CDR1 is KGHSH, CDR2 LQKENI. The CDR3 consists of 16 residues. The CDR3 DNA is TGTGCCAGCTCACCACCGGGGGGCCAAAACCAGGAGACCCAGTACTTC. It yields the protein CASSPPGGQNQETQYF.

This clonotype has just a few counts. The chain has TRBV5-6 and TRBJ2-7, with a weak D call TRBD1 (6 bases). This CDR3 is 14 amino acids long. Trimming took 0 bases from V and 7 from J, leaving 14 bases between them. The germline V gene has CDR1 SGHDT and CDR2 YYEEEE. For the CDR3, the DNA is TGTGCCAGCAGCTTGGTGGGCACAGGGCAGGAGCAGTACTTC. Its protein is CASSLVGTGQEQYF.

Notes on this clonotype: One base away lies a much larger clone, so this may be a sequencing read error. V and J are TRBV12-3 or TRBV12-4 and TRBJ1-2, with D maybe TRBD1 (5 bases). The CDR3 length is 16 residues. CDR3 protein: CASSSTRGRMDSGYAF. The CDR3 DNA sequence: TGTGCCAGCAGCTCGACCCGGGGGAGGATGGACTCTGGCTACGCCTTC.

This clonotype showed up many times. The V call is TRBV4-1, the J call TRBJ2-1; 9 bases map to TRBD1. The CDR3 covers 15 residues. CDR1 is MGHRA and CDR2 is YSYEKL in the germline V gene. J lost 4 bases, V lost 4 bases, and 5 bases had no gene match. The CDR3 is CASSPGTGNYNEQFF. The CDR3 DNA reads TGCGCCAGCAGCCCAGGGACAGGGAATTACAATGAGCAGTTCTTC.

There are many counts of this clonotype. The chain carries TRBV5-5 and TRBJ1-1; D ambiguous. Germline V CDR1 and CDR2: SGHKS, YYEKEE (reference sequence). This CDR3 has 14 amino acids. The V end lost 0 bases, the J end lost 4 bases, and 10 bases lay between the germline ends. CDR3 nucleotides: TGTGCCAGCAGCTTGGCCTGGGTTGGCACTGAAGCTTTCTTT. Protein: CASSLAWVGTEAFF.

This clonotype came up many times. Here the CDR3 reads CSADSSSGNTIYF. The DNA for the CDR3 is TGCAGCGCAGACAGCTCCTCTGGAAACACCATATATTTT. This chain links TRBV29-1 with TRBJ1-3; tentatively, D is TRBD1 (5 bases). Germline V gene lookup returns CDR1 SQVTM and CDR2 ANQGSEA. Trimming stripped 7 bases from V and 0 bases from J, with 10 bases between. This CDR3 contains 13 residues.

A remark on this clonotype: At one of its ends the junction is not consistent with the germline gene, which may arise from a read error. The chain links TRBV7-9 to TRBJ2-5; D ambiguous. CDR3 size: 14 residues. Germline V gives CDR1 SEHNR, CDR2 FQNEAQ (reference sequence). As DNA, the CDR3 is TGTGCCAGCAGCCCCCCCGGGCCCCAAGAGGCCCAGTACTTC. Amino acids: CASSPPGPQEAQYF.

V is TRBV13 and J is TRBJ2-5, with TRBD2 identical over 12 bases. CDR1 is PRHDT and CDR2 is FYEKMQ in the germline V gene (reference sequence). Trimming took 3 bases from V and 9 from J; bases not matched to a gene: 5. This CDR3 has 14 residues. This CDR3 is CASSFASGGEPQYF. In DNA, the CDR3 is TGTGCCAGCAGCTTCGCTAGCGGGGGGGAGCCCCAGTACTTC.

This clonotype turned up a few times. The chain is built from TRBV11-2 and TRBJ2-5; D call uncertain. V was cut by 0 bases and J by 3 bases, with 2 bases left in between. Germline-derived CDR1 and CDR2 are SGHAT and FQNNGV. The length of the CDR3 is 12 residues. The CDR3 here is CASSLDKETQYF. Written as DNA, the CDR3 is TGTGCCAGCAGCTTAGATAAAGAGACCCAGTACTTC.

This clonotype was detected many times. This chain uses TRBV4-2 with TRBJ2-7; a possible D gene is TRBD1 (5 bases). The CDR3 is 13 amino acids. Germline V lookup: CDR1 LGHNA, CDR2 YNFKEQ. V was cut by 2 bases and J by 5 bases, with 10 bases left in between. CDR3 nucleotide sequence: TGTGCCAGCAGCCAATTCAGGGAAGACGAGCAGTACTTC. This encodes CASSQFREDEQYF.

In the case of this clonotype: A much bigger clone sits one base away, suggesting this may be a read error. The chain carries TRBV5-1 and TRBJ2-7; D is perhaps TRBD1 (6 bases). Trimming cost V 0 bases and J 2 bases, with 9 bases left between them. Germline CDR1 is SGHRS and CDR2 is YFSETQ. The CDR3 contains 14 residues. The CDR3 bases are TGCGCCAGCAGCTTGGACAGGGCCGCCTACGAGCAGTACTTC. Amino acids: CASSLDRAAYEQYF. The complete variable domain, with remaining parts taken from reference TRBV5-1 and TRBJ2-7, reads KAGVTQTPRYLIKTRGQQVTLSCSPISGHRSVSWYQQTPGQGLQFLFEYFSETQRNKGNFPGRFSGRQFSNSRSEMNVSTLELGDSALYLCASSLDRAAYEQYFGPGTRLTVT.

Concerning this clonotype itself: Given a much more abundant clone one base away, this may be a read error. The chain is built from TRBV6-5 and TRBJ1-1; possibly TRBD1 for D (5 bases). CDR1 is MNHEY and CDR2 is SVGAGI in the germline V gene. This CDR3 has 13 amino acids. Trimming removed 8 bases at V and 5 bases at J, with 15 bases between. DNA of the CDR3: TGTGCCAGCTCCCAAGCAGGGTGGACTGAAGCTTTCTTT. Protein: CASSQAGWTEAFF.

DNA for the CDR3: TGTGCCAGCAGCCCCGGTTGGGGGGGGAAAGAGACCCAGTACTTC. This gives the protein CASSPGWGGKETQYF. The chain couples TRBV7-9 to TRBJ2-5; 7 bases fit TRBD2. The trim removed 5 bases at V and 3 bases at J, leaving 9 bases unmatched. Germline V CDR1 and CDR2: SEHNR, FQNEAQ (reference sequence). The CDR3 runs 15 residues.